This T cell receptor beta chain was sequenced during a study of blood T cells in healthy people across ages. Overall study findings and caveats: TCR beta diversity correlated strongly with naive T cell percentage. Measured against age, TCR beta diversity per million T cells decreased in a roughly linear manner.

Samples each yielded at least 6 micrograms of total RNA. Worth noting for this clonotype: As yet, its antigen is unknown.

A second PCR of roughly 7 to 11 cycles used a sample-barcoded 5' primer and a J-beta primer mix. Each CDR3 protein gets one entry after TCRdb re-called the 5' RACE reads with MiXCR. The sample records about 1.7 million distinct CDR3 sequences, 28% being singletons. The V segment lost 3 bases and the J segment 6 bases; nucleotides outside the gene matches: 6. The CDR3 sequence is 14 residues long. The V gene's germline CDR1 is SEHNR and CDR2 FQNEAQ (reference sequence). Input material: blood. This receptor was obtained from a woman aged 25-40 years in good health. This rearrangement joins TRBV7-9 to TRBJ2-3; 7 nucleotides align to TRBD2. CDR3 DNA: TGTGCCAGCAGCTTCACCGATAGCGGGGATACGCAGTATTTT. Encoded protein: CASSFTDSGDTQYF.